A single sample is the source of the 16 T cell receptor beta chains below, sequenced in a study of T-cell reconstitution after alpha-beta-depleted transplantation in children. The library targeted TCRbeta and was prepared with unique molecular identifiers. TCRdb re-called the PCR reads with MiXCR, one entry per CDR3 protein. The table shows around 200,000 distinct CDR3 sequences, with approximately 17% occurring only once. Sequenced here: PBMCs, mostly from graft donor cells, sampled 360 days after TCRalphabeta/CD19-depleted stem cell transplant. The source of these receptors is a male patient aged 2 to 10 who had a stem cell transplant for acute lymphoblastic leukemia, so the T cells may come from the graft donor.

The sample holds a few counts of this clonotype. The chain carries TRBV20-1 and TRBJ2-1, with 11 nucleotides matching TRBD2. The CDR3 covers 15 residues. CDR1 is DFQATT and CDR2 is SNEGSKA in the germline V gene (reference sequence). V trimming: 1 base; J trimming: 8 bases; junction bases outside the gene matches: 7. In nucleotides, the CDR3 is TGCAGTGCTAGAGTTAGCGGGGGGGCTCGGGATGAGCAGTTCTTC. This translates into CSARVSGGARDEQFF.

The rearrangement joins TRBV12-3 or TRBV12-4 to TRBJ2-5, with unresolved D. This CDR3 spans 13 amino acids. V was trimmed by 2 bases and J by 1 base, leaving 5 bases between them. The CDR3 is CASSLHGQETQYF. CDR3 sequence (DNA): TGTGCCAGCAGTTTACACGGCCAAGAGACCCAGTACTTC.

V and J are TRBV27 and TRBJ2-1, with TRBD2 identical over 10 bases. Germline V gene lookup returns CDR1 MNHEY and CDR2 SMNVEV (reference sequence). This CDR3 contains 18 residues. V was pared by 6 bases and J by 1 base, with 12 bases of the junction left unmatched. The CDR3 nucleotides read TGTGCCAGCAGCATACTTAGGGTAGCGGGAGGATCCTACAATGAGCAGTTCTTC. Protein sequence: CASSILRVAGGSYNEQFF.

The chain links TRBV10-2 to TRBJ2-3, with TRBD1 as a possible D gene (6 bases). The germline V gene has CDR1 WSHSY and CDR2 SAAADI. The CDR3 loop spans 14 amino acids. Trimming removed 3 bases at V and 6 bases at J, with 13 bases between. DNA for the CDR3: TGCGCCAGCAGTGACCCCGGAACAGGGGATACGCAGTATTTT. It yields the protein CASSDPGTGDTQYF.

The gene calls are TRBV28 and TRBJ1-5; D may be TRBD1 (6 bases). This CDR3 is built from 17 residues. The V end lost 7 bases, the J end lost 1 base, and 20 bases lay between the germline ends. CDR1 is MDHEN and CDR2 is SYDVKM in the germline V gene. The CDR3 loop is CASTISWGLGSNQPQHF. In nucleotides, the CDR3 is TGTGCCAGCACTATATCATGGGGGCTCGGGAGCAATCAGCCCCAGCATTTT.

The chain has TRBV12-3 or TRBV12-4 and TRBJ2-7; 7 nucleotides align to TRBD1. V was pared by 6 bases and J by 5 bases, with 7 bases of the junction left unmatched. CDR3 size: 13 residues. CDR3 coding DNA: TGTGCCAGCAGCCCGGACAGGAGAAACGAGCAGTACTTC. This codes for CASSPDRRNEQYF.

This clonotype was found many times. The chain has TRBV12-3 or TRBV12-4 and TRBJ1-1; possible D gene TRBD1, 5 bases. Deletions cut 3 bases from V and 8 bases from J, with 19 bases between. The length of the CDR3 is 15 residues. The DNA of the CDR3 is TGTGCCAGCAGTTTGTCTGGAGGGGCGAAAGTCGAAGCTTTCTTT. Residues: CASSLSGGAKVEAFF.

This clonotype has just a few counts. The J gene is TRBJ2-1, the V gene TRBV7-9; D gene ambiguous. Trimming took off 5 bases at V and 5 bases at J, with 7 bases between the two ends. CDR1 is SEHNR and CDR2 is FQNEAQ in the germline V gene (reference sequence). CDR3 size: 12 residues. CDR3 nucleotides: TGTGCCAGCAGCGGGGTTGACAATGAGCAGTTCTTC. Translated: CASSGVDNEQFF.

This sequence joins TRBV12-3 or TRBV12-4 and TRBJ2-2; maybe TRBD1 (6 bases). The CDR3 contains 15 residues. V was trimmed by 7 bases and J by 3 bases, leaving 15 bases between them. The CDR3 bases are TGTGCCAGCACCCTGGGCAGGGGCTACACCGGGGAGCTGTTTTTT. Translating gives CASTLGRGYTGELFF.

The CDR3: CASGGGLVSNEQFF. CDR3 coding DNA: TGCGCCAGCGGAGGGGGTCTAGTCTCTAATGAGCAGTTCTTC. The V gene is TRBV5-1, the J gene TRBJ2-1; D is possibly TRBD1 or TRBD2 (6 bases each). There are 14 residues in the CDR3. Germline V gene data show CDR1 as SGHRS and CDR2 as YFSETQ. V lost 7 bases and J lost 7, with 18 bases in between.

The CDR3 nucleotides read TGCAGCCTCTCGTTGGGGGGCGAGACCCAGTACTTC. Protein sequence: CSLSLGGETQYF. The rearrangement links TRBV29-1 to TRBJ2-5; either TRBD1 or TRBD2 may fit D (6 bases each). The CDR3 sequence is 12 residues long. V lost 8 bases to trimming and J lost 5 bases, with 15 bases between them. Germline V gene sequence: CDR1 SQVTM, CDR2 ANQGSEA.

This clonotype was seen more than once but under ten times. The chain uses TRBV4-3 and TRBJ1-5, with D perhaps matching TRBD1 (6 bases). In germline, CDR1 is LGHNA, CDR2 YSLEER. Trimming pared 8 bases from V and 3 bases from J, leaving 11 bases between. The CDR3 is made up of 13 amino acids. CDR3 bases: TGCGCCAGCCCCAGGGGAGCCAATCAGCCCCAGCATTTT. This codes for CASPRGANQPQHF.

V gene TRBV11-3 combines with J gene TRBJ2-3, with 9 nucleotides matching TRBD2. The germline V gene has CDR1 SGHNT and CDR2 YENEEA. With 0 bases clipped from V and 5 bases from J, the junction kept 6 bases outside the gene matches. The CDR3 has 16 residues. The CDR3 here is CASSLEAGGGKDTQYF. CDR3 in DNA: TGTGCCAGCAGCTTAGAAGCGGGGGGAGGGAAAGATACGCAGTATTTT.

There are a few counts of this clonotype. The chain couples TRBV5-1 to TRBJ1-1; D unclear. This CDR3 comprises 13 residues. Trimming removed 7 bases at V and 1 base at J, with 11 bases between. Germline values: CDR1 SGHRS, CDR2 YFSETQ. Here the CDR3 reads CASGKGENTEAFF. The CDR3 DNA reads as TGCGCCAGCGGTAAGGGAGAGAACACTGAAGCTTTCTTT.

This clonotype was seen more than once but under ten times. V usage is TRBV12-3 or TRBV12-4 and J usage is TRBJ1-1; the D gene is possibly TRBD1 (5 bases). The CDR3 is made up of 15 amino acids. Deletions cut 5 bases from V and 5 bases from J, with 18 bases between. CDR3 loop: CASSPEVGVGTEAFF. The CDR3 DNA is TGTGCCAGCAGTCCCGAGGTGGGGGTGGGGACTGAAGCTTTCTTT.

This clonotype was detected only a few times. The CDR3 protein is CASNPGLGSYEQYF. The CDR3 DNA sequence: TGTGCCAGCAACCCAGGGCTTGGGTCCTACGAGCAGTACTTC. This rearrangement joins TRBV5-5 to TRBJ2-7, with TRBD1 as a possible D gene (5 bases). Germline-derived CDR1 and CDR2 are SGHKS and YYEKEE (reference sequence). This CDR3 is 14 amino acids long. V lost 6 bases and J 1 base, leaving 14 bases between the germline ends. Variable domain in full (rest from reference TRBV5-5 and TRBJ2-7): DAGVTQSPTHLIKTRGQQVTLRCSPISGHKSVSWYQQVLGQGPQFIFQYYEKEERGRGNFPDRFSARQFPNYSSELNVNALLLGDSALYLCASNPGLGSYEQYFGPGTRLTVT.